The source of this TCR beta chain is a study of CD8+ T cells in alopecia areata. The CDR3 spans 16 residues. CDR1 and CDR2 (germline): SQVTM, ANQGSEA. V gave up 6 bases and J gave up 0 bases, with 18 bases separating them. Treatment denoted: oral pan-JAK inhibitor, 5-10 mg twice daily. RNA was extracted and reverse transcribed into cDNA as the sequencing template. Clones were read by immunoSEQ multiplex PCR, and TCRdb kept only the in-frame ones, dropping some. The table shows a few hundred thousand clones, with about two fifths occurring only once. This clonotype was obtained from a human donor with alopecia areata. The sequenced sample was CD4+ T cells sorted from blood, obtained at approximately week 31, from a patient treated with tofacitinib. The rearrangement joins TRBV29-1 to TRBJ2-1; D is perhaps TRBD1 or TRBD2 (7 bases each). Here the CDR3 DNA reads TGCAGCGTGGCTGGGAGGGGGCAAACCTCCTACAATGAGCAGTTCTTC. Protein: CSVAGRGQTSYNEQFF.